Here is one T cell receptor beta chain with its context. Described time point: patch test 1, 2 weeks after DPC sensitization. Indicated treatment: therapeutic diphenylcyclopropenone sensitization with weekly scalp DPC. This record comes from a study of human T cells and chemical hapten exposure. V lost 6 bases to trimming and J lost 10 bases, with 21 bases between them. Per germline, CDR1 MNHEY and CDR2 SMNVEV (reference sequence). The CDR3 contains 14 residues. TCRdb re-analysed the RACE reads in MiXCR, keeping a single row per CDR3 protein. Among over 11,000 distinct CDR3 sequences, approximately 16% were seen once, and the ten largest hold approximately 7.1%.

The sequences come from whole blood, collected in connection with sensitization to the hapten diphenylcyclopropenone (DPC). The clonotype originates from a woman aged 25 to 39 with alopecia areata. Some clones in this sample may be carry-over from other donors' samples. The V and J genes are TRBV27 and TRBJ1-1; D not resolved. CDR3 loop: CASSLLPSPRGAFF. The CDR3 DNA reads as TGTGCCAGCAGCCTACTGCCGTCTCCCCGTGGAGCTTTCTTT.